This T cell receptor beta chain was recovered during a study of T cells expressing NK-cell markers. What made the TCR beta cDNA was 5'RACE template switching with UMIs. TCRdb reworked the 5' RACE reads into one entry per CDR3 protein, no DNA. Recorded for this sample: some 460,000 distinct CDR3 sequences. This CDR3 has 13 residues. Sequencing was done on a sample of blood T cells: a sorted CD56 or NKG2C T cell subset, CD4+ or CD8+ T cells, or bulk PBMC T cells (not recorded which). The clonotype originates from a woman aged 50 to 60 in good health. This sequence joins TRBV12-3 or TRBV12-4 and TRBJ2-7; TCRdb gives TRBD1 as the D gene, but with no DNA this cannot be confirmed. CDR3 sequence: CASSEQGLYEQYF.